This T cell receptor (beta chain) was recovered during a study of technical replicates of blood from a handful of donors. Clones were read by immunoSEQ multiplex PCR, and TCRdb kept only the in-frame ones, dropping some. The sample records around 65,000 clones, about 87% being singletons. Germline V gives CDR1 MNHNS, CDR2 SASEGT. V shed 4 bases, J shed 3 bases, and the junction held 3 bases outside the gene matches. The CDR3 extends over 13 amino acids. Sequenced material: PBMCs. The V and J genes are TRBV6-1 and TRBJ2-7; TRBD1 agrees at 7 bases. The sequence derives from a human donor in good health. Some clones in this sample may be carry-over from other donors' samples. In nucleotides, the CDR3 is TGTGCCAGCAGTGCGCACAGGGGCTACGAGCAGTACTTC. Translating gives CASSAHRGYEQYF.